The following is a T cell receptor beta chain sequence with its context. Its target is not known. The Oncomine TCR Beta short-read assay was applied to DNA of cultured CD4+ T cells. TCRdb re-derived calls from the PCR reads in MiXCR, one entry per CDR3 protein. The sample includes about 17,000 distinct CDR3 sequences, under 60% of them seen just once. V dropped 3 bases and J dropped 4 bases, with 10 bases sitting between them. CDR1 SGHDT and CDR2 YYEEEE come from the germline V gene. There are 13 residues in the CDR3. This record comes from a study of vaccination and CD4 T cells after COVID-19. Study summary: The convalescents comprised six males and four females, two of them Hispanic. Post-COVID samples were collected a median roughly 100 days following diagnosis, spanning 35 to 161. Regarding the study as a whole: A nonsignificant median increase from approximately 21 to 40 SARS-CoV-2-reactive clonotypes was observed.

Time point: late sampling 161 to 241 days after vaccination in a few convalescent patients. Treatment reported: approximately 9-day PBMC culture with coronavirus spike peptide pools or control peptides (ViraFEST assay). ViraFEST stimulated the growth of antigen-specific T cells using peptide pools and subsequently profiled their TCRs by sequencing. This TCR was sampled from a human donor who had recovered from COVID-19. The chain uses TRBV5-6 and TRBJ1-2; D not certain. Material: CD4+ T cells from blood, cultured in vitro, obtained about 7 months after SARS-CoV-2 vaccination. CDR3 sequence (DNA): TGTGCCAGCAGCTCCCAGGTTAGCTATGGCTACACCTTC. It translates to CASSSQVSYGYTF.